These T cell receptor beta chains were read from a single sample in a study of blood T cell repertoires in COVID-19. Here immunoSEQ multiplex PCR was the method, and the copy in TCRdb shows in-frame clones only, minus some. The table lists about 220,000 clones, 82% of them singletons. The sequenced sample was peripheral blood. Every receptor here comes from a woman aged 70-85 years with COVID-19, enrolled during active disease. Each CDR3 is given with its conserved first and last residue. The D gene is left open where the match is weak. The size of a clone is reported for some rows only, either as once, few or many, or as a class for expanded clones.

abundance | len | j_gene | v_gene | d_gene | CDR3aa | CDR3nt
- | 8 | TRBJ1-2 | TRBV20-1 | - | CSVAGYTF | TGCAGTGTAGCCGGCTACACCTTC
- | 14 | TRBJ2-7 | TRBV7-6 | - | CASSYNYGAYEQYF | TGTGCCAGCAGCTATAACTACGGGGCCTACGAGCAGTACTTC
- | 12 | TRBJ2-1 | TRBV3-1/TRBV3-2 | - | CASSQERDEQFF | TGTGCCAGCAGCCAAGAACGGGATGAGCAGTTCTTC
- | 15 | TRBJ2-5 | TRBV18 | - | CASSPRAGDQETQYF | TGTGCCAGCTCACCACGGGCAGGGGATCAAGAGACCCAGTACTTC
- | 15 | TRBJ1-2 | TRBV13 | TRBD1 | CASSLGRQGSYGYTF | TGTGCCAGCAGCTTAGGACGACAGGGGAGCTATGGCTACACCTTC
- | 14 | TRBJ2-7 | TRBV10-2 | - | CASSVAQGLYEQYF | TGCGCCAGCAGTGTGGCTCAGGGCCTCTACGAGCAGTACTTC
- | 15 | TRBJ1-2 | TRBV19 | - | CASSIMARGNYGYTF | TGTGCCAGTAGTATCATGGCCAGGGGTAACTATGGCTACACCTTC
- | 14 | TRBJ2-7 | TRBV6-5 | - | CASSTPDRTYEQYF | TGTGCCAGCAGTACCCCCGATAGAACCTACGAGCAGTACTTC
- | 13 | TRBJ2-7 | TRBV4-1 | - | CASSQDGGYEQYF | TGCGCCAGCAGCCAAGACGGAGGCTACGAGCAGTACTTC
- | 17 | TRBJ2-2 | TRBV7-9 | - | CASSPQAGKANTGELFF | TGTGCCAGCAGCCCCCAAGCCGGGAAGGCGAACACCGGGGAGCTGTTTTTT
- | 15 | TRBJ2-2 | TRBV24-1 | TRBD2 | CATRGLAGNTGELFF | TGTGCCACCAGAGGACTAGCGGGAAACACCGGGGAGCTGTTTTTT
- | 13 | TRBJ1-5 | TRBV6-5 | - | CASEWGQNQPQHF | TGTGCCAGCGAATGGGGGCAAAATCAGCCCCAGCATTTT
- | 16 | TRBJ1-1 | TRBV18 | TRBD1 | CASSPPTTWTGFEAFF | TGTGCCAGCTCACCACCGACCACTTGGACAGGATTTGAAGCTTTCTTT
few | 19 | TRBJ1-5 | TRBV6-2/TRBV6-3 | TRBD1 | CASSSPGREGQGVYQPQHF | TGTGCCAGCAGTTCCCCAGGGCGAGAAGGACAGGGGGTTTATCAGCCCCAGCATTTT
- | 15 | TRBJ1-2 | TRBV7-2 | TRBD1 | CASSAWDRAAWGYTF | TGTGCCAGCAGCGCTTGGGACAGGGCTGCGTGGGGCTACACCTTC
- | 16 | TRBJ2-2 | TRBV19 | - | CASSPLLTGNTGELFF | TGTGCCAGTAGTCCCCTTCTTACAGGGAACACCGGGGAGCTGTTTTTT
- | 17 | TRBJ2-3 | TRBV4-2 | TRBD2 | CASSQNGGRSPTDTQYF | TGTGCCAGCAGCCAGAACGGCGGGAGGTCCCCCACAGATACGCAGTATTTT
- | 13 | TRBJ2-1 | TRBV18 | TRBD2 | CASSREVYNEQFF | TGTGCCAGCTCCCGGGAGGTCTACAATGAGCAGTTCTTC
few | 14 | TRBJ2-7 | TRBV7-2 | - | CASSWTLGSYEQYF | TGTGCCAGCAGCTGGACATTAGGCTCCTACGAGCAGTACTTC
- | 16 | TRBJ1-2 | TRBV1 | - | CTSSQLGRTAGSGYTF | TGCACCAGCAGCCAATTGGGACGGACCGCGGGAAGTGGCTACACCTTC
once | 15 | TRBJ2-1 | TRBV9 | TRBD2 | CASQPAGREGNEQFF | TGTGCCAGCCAACCCGCCGGGCGGGAGGGCAATGAGCAGTTCTTC
- | 14 | TRBJ2-7 | TRBV28 | TRBD1 | CASSEHRGAYEQYF | TGTGCCAGCAGTGAGCACAGGGGGGCCTACGAGCAGTACTTC
- | 11 | TRBJ2-7 | TRBV28 | - | CASRRGYEQYF | TGTGCCAGCCGCCGCGGGTACGAGCAGTACTTC
- | 15 | TRBJ2-7 | TRBV27 | - | CASSALVVGSYEQYF | TGTGCCAGCAGTGCCCTAGTAGTGGGTTCCTACGAGCAGTACTTC
- | 18 | TRBJ1-3 | TRBV5-1 | TRBD1 | CASSLQPRSTGLGNTIYF | TGCGCCAGCAGCTTGCAACCCCGATCGACAGGGCTAGGAAACACCATATATTTT
- | 15 | TRBJ1-2 | TRBV7-2 | - | CASSETGQPHYGYTF | TGTGCCAGCAGCGAGACAGGACAACCCCACTATGGCTACACCTTC
- | 17 | TRBJ1-1 | TRBV28 | TRBD1 | CASSLSLGQGKDTEAFF | TGTGCCAGCAGTTTATCCCTAGGACAGGGGAAGGACACTGAAGCTTTCTTT
once | 16 | TRBJ1-4 | TRBV27 | - | CASSSTYRDGNEKLFF | TGTGCCAGCAGTTCCACATACAGGGACGGTAATGAAAAACTGTTTTTT
- | 16 | TRBJ2-3 | TRBV9 | TRBD1 | CASSAEAGGGADTQYF | TGTGCCAGCAGCGCTGAGGCAGGGGGTGGGGCAGATACGCAGTATTTT
- | 14 | TRBJ1-6 | TRBV10-1 | TRBD1 | CASRETGINSPLHF | TGCGCCAGCAGAGAGACAGGGATTAATTCACCCCTCCACTTT
- | 14 | TRBJ2-2 | TRBV6-4 | - | CASRTDSNTGELFF | TGTGCCAGCAGAACAGATTCGAACACCGGGGAGCTGTTTTTT
many | 13 | TRBJ1-2 | TRBV3-1/TRBV3-2 | - | CASSPSGNYGYTF | TGTGCCAGCAGCCCTTCCGGTAACTATGGCTACACCTTC
- | 14 | TRBJ1-1 | TRBV5-1 | - | CASSLLPGVTEAFF | TGCGCCAGCAGCTTGCTTCCGGGTGTCACTGAAGCTTTCTTT